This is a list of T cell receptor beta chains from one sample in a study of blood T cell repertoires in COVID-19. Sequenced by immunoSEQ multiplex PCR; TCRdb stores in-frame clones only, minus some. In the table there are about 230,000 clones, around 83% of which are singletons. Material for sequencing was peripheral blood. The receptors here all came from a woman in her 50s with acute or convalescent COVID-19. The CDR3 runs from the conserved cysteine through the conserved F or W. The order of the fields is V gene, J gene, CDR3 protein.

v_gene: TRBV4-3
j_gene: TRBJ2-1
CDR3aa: CASSQVLLSRGSPYNEQFF

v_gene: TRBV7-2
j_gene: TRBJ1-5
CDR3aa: CASSYLGAVSNQPQHF

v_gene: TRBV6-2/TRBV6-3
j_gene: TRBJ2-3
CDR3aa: CASSWSGVITDTQYF

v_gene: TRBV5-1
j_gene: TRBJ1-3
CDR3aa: CASSPGGDRGPGNTIYF

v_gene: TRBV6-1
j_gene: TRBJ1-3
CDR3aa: CASSETGGGNTIYF

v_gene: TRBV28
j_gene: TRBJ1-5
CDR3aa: CASSPEGTPSNQPQHF

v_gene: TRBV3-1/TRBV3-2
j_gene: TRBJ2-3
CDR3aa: CASSLLTQLAGSTDTQYF

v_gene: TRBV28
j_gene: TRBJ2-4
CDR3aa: CASRKDRGQLSIAKNIQYF

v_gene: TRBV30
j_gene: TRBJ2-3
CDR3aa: CASREAGTDTQYF

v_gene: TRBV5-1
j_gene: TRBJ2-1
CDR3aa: CASSSGLADYNEQFF

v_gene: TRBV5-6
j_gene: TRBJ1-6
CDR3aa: CASSFRGMSYNSPLHF

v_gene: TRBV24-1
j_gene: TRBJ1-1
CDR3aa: CATSDLLGGEAFF

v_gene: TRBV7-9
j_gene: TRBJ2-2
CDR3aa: CASSSPDRAENTGELFF

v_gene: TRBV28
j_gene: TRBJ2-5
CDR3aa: CASSFGGRETQYF

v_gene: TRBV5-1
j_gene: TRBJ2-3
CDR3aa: CASKRTATGTDTQYF

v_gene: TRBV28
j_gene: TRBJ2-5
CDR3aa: CASSPLLGETQYF

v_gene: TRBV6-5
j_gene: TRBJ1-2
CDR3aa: CASNYRGSVYGYTF

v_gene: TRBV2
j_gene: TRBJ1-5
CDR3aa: CASSGTLNQPQHF

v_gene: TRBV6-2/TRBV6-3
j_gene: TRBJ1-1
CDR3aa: CASSYLDRSTEAFF

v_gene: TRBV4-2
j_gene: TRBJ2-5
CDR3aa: CASSQVSGLSQETQYF

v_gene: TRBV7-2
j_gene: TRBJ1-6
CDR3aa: CASSLAGGLGSPLHF

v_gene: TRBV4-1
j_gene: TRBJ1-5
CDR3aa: CASSQRKGSNQPQHF

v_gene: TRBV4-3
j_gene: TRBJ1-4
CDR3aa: CASSHTGTGIEKLFF

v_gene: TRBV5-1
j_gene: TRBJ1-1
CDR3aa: CASSLDRLTNTEAFF

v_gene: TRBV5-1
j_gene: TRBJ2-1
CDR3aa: CASSFRTSGVGQQFF

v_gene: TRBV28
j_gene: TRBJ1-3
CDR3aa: CASSWWSSAGNTIYF

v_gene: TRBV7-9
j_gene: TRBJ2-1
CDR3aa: CASSLERTSGREFF

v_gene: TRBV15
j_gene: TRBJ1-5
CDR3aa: CATNDRVNQPQHF

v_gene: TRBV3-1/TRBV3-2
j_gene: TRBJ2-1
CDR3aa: CASSQEPTPGNEQFF

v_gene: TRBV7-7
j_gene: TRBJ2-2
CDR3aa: CASSLLASPNTGELFF

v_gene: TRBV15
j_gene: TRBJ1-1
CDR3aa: CATSRDPGQTEAFF

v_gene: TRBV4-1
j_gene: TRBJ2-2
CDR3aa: CASRLQGSNTGELFF